These T cell receptor beta chains were read from a single sample in a study of cytomegalovirus exposure and HLA in healthy donors. Generated by immunoSEQ multiplex PCR, the TCRdb table keeps only in-frame clones and is missing some. Of 150,000 to 200,000 clones in the sample, around 80% were seen once. Source material: PBMCs. Source of these receptors: a woman aged 40-49 years in good health and CMV-seronegative. The CDR3 runs from the conserved cysteine through the conserved F or W. The D gene is left open where the match is weak. The size of a clone is reported for some rows only, either as once, few or many, or as a class for expanded clones.

clone size,D gene,V gene,J gene,CDR3 protein,CDR3 DNA
-,-,TRBV15,TRBJ2-3,CATSRAGNTDTQYF,TGTGCCACCAGCAGAGCCGGGAACACAGATACGCAGTATTTT
-,-,TRBV6-5,TRBJ1-6,CASGGGSPNSPLHF,TGTGCCAGCGGTGGCGGCTCCCCTAATTCACCCCTCCACTTT
-,-,TRBV7-9,TRBJ2-7,CASSLLLYEQYF,TGTGCCAGCAGCTTACTTCTCTACGAGCAGTACTTC
-,TRBD1,TRBV11-3,TRBJ2-7,CASSPRDRVYEQYF,TGTGCCAGCAGCCCCCGGGACAGGGTCTACGAGCAGTACTTC
-,TRBD2,TRBV5-1,TRBJ2-5,CASSKFSGAEETQYF,TGCGCCAGCAGCAAATTTAGCGGGGCAGAAGAGACCCAGTACTTC
-,TRBD1,TRBV19,TRBJ2-2,CASTGTGNTGELFF,TGTGCCAGTACCGGGACAGGGAACACCGGGGAGCTGTTTTTT
-,TRBD1,TRBV18,TRBJ2-5,CASSPRTGGETQYF,TGTGCCAGCTCTCCCAGGACAGGGGGCGAGACCCAGTACTTC
-,-,TRBV27,TRBJ1-1,CASSFSGNTEAFF,TGTGCCAGCAGTTTCTCAGGGAATACTGAAGCTTTCTTT
-,TRBD1,TRBV7-2,TRBJ1-4,CASSLGGQPTSKKLFF,TGTGCCAGCAGCTTAGGGGGACAGCCCACGTCGAAGAAACTGTTTTTT
-,-,TRBV10-1,TRBJ2-1,CASSEMGASQDQTGSYNEQFF,TGCGCCAGCAGCGAGATGGGGGCATCACAGGATCAGACGGGCTCCTACAATGAGCAGTTCTTC
-,TRBD1,TRBV28,TRBJ1-6,CASSRTGVKGLDF,TGTGCCAGCAGCCGGACAGGTGTGAAAGGGTTAGACTTT
few,-,TRBV14,TRBJ1-1,CASSQVLSSEAFF,TGTGCCAGCAGCCAAGTCCTATCTTCTGAAGCTTTCTTT
-,TRBD2,TRBV18,TRBJ2-7,CASSPPGTSGGQEQYF,TGTGCCAGCTCACCACCGGGGACTAGCGGGGGGCAAGAGCAGTACTTC
-,-,TRBV7-9,TRBJ2-7,CASSFSGGPSLYEQYF,TGTGCCAGCAGCTTCTCGGGGGGCCCCAGTCTTTACGAGCAGTACTTC
-,-,TRBV11-2,TRBJ1-6,CASSSDDSLGSPLHF,TGTGCCAGCAGCTCCGATGACAGCCTAGGGTCACCCCTCCACTTT
-,TRBD1,TRBV28,TRBJ1-2,CASSSVSGGVYGYTF,TGTGCCAGCAGTTCCGTTTCAGGGGGCGTGTATGGCTACACCTTC
-,-,TRBV7-9,TRBJ2-1,CASRGWVGHNEQFF,TGTGCCAGCAGGGGTTGGGTGGGGCACAATGAGCAGTTCTTC
-,-,TRBV19,TRBJ1-1,CASSIAEGLGTEAFF,TGTGCCAGTAGTATAGCGGAGGGGCTGGGCACTGAAGCTTTCTTT
-,TRBD2,TRBV11-3,TRBJ2-7,CASSPVLAGSVEQYF,TGTGCCAGCAGCCCAGTACTAGCGGGGTCGGTCGAGCAGTACTTC
once,-,TRBV6-1,TRBJ1-5,CASSDWGGQSQPQHF,TGTGCCAGCAGTGACTGGGGCGGACAGAGCCAACCCCAGCATTTT
-,TRBD1,TRBV5-4,TRBJ1-1,CASSLVRAGGTIRRAEAFF,TGTGCCAGCAGCTTGGTTAGAGCAGGGGGCACTATTAGAAGAGCTGAAGCTTTCTTT
-,TRBD2,TRBV6-4,TRBJ2-3,CASSDGAGGDTQYF,TGTGCCAGCAGTGACGGAGCGGGGGGGGATACGCAGTATTTT
-,-,TRBV4-3,TRBJ2-2,CASSQALTGELFF,TGCGCCAGCAGCCAAGCCTTGACCGGGGAGCTGTTTTTT
few,TRBD1,TRBV28,TRBJ1-2,CASSSTGFYGYTF,TGTGCCAGCAGTTCGACAGGGTTCTATGGCTACACCTTC
-,-,TRBV5-6,TRBJ2-6,CASSFPLSSGANGLTF,TGTGCCAGCAGCTTCCCCTTGAGCTCTGGGGCCAACGGCCTGACTTTC
-,-,TRBV7-2,TRBJ2-2,CASSLDGGYTGELFF,TGTGCCAGCAGCTTAGATGGGGGGTACACCGGGGAGCTGTTTTTT
-,-,TRBV14,TRBJ1-1,CASSQDFGTFERGSTEAFF,TGTGCCAGCAGCCAAGATTTTGGGACCTTCGAGCGGGGCAGCACTGAAGCTTTCTTT
few,TRBD2,TRBV19,TRBJ2-7,CASSPGTSASSYEQYF,TGTGCCAGTAGCCCTGGGACTAGCGCCTCCTCCTACGAGCAGTACTTC
-,-,TRBV28,TRBJ2-1,CASSFSRTGPGLHNEQFF,TGTGCCAGCAGTTTCAGCCGGACAGGCCCGGGACTGCACAATGAGCAGTTCTTC
-,TRBD1,TRBV4-3,TRBJ1-1,CASSRAGGTEAFF,TGCGCCAGCAGCCGCGCAGGGGGCACTGAAGCTTTCTTT
once,TRBD2,TRBV5-4,TRBJ2-3,CASSPTLAGSTDTQYF,TGTGCCAGCAGCCCCACCCTAGCGGGAAGCACAGATACGCAGTATTTT
-,TRBD1,TRBV28,TRBJ1-2,CASAGTGGSGYTF,TGTGCCAGCGCAGGGACAGGGGGCTCGGGCTACACCTTC
-,-,TRBV7-2,TRBJ1-1,CASSFRGWSTEAFF,TGTGCCAGCAGCTTCAGGGGTTGGAGCACTGAAGCTTTCTTT
-,-,TRBV19,TRBJ2-3,CASSTGLSTDTQYF,TGTGCCAGTAGTACGGGACTTAGCACAGATACGCAGTATTTT
once,-,TRBV19,TRBJ1-1,CASSIRAAVEMNTEAFF,TGTGCCAGTAGTATTAGAGCGGCAGTCGAAATGAACACTGAAGCTTTCTTT
-,-,TRBV15,TRBJ2-7,CATSRVRGYEQYF,TGTGCCACCAGCAGAGTTCGGGGTTACGAGCAGTACTTC
-,-,TRBV9,TRBJ2-5,CASSGAGFQETQYF,TGTGCCAGCAGCGGGGCGGGCTTCCAAGAGACCCAGTACTTC
-,-,TRBV11-3,TRBJ2-7,CASSLVPAYEQYF,TGTGCCAGCAGCTTAGTCCCCGCCTACGAGCAGTACTTC
-,-,TRBV7-8,TRBJ1-6,CASSALPGGGRNSPLHF,TGTGCCAGCAGCGCCCTCCCGGGGGGGGGTAGAAATTCACCCCTCCACTTT
-,TRBD1,TRBV9,TRBJ2-7,CASSTGQGYEQYF,TGTGCCAGCAGCACGGGACAGGGCTACGAGCAGTACTTC
-,TRBD1,TRBV6-6,TRBJ2-2,CASSAQGFTGELFF,TGTGCCAGCAGTGCACAGGGGTTCACCGGGGAGCTGTTTTTT
-,TRBD2,TRBV7-2,TRBJ2-5,CASSLTAGGETQYF,TGTGCCAGCAGCTTAACGGCGGGAGGAGAGACCCAGTACTTC
once,TRBD2,TRBV7-9,TRBJ2-5,CASSKLAGGETQYF,TGTGCCAGCAGCAAACTAGCGGGGGGGGAGACCCAGTACTTC
-,TRBD2,TRBV29-1,TRBJ2-3,CSVDSGLAGSTDTQYF,TGCAGCGTTGACTCGGGACTAGCGGGGTCCACAGATACGCAGTATTTT
-,-,TRBV29-1,TRBJ2-1,CSVVFVSSYNEQFF,TGCAGCGTTGTTTTCGTGAGCTCCTACAATGAGCAGTTCTTC
-,-,TRBV11-3,TRBJ2-2,CASSFAAAYNTGELFF,TGTGCCAGCAGCTTCGCAGCGGCTTATAACACCGGGGAGCTGTTTTTT
-,-,TRBV9,TRBJ1-3,CASSVGVSAARSGNTIYF,TGTGCCAGCAGCGTAGGAGTGTCTGCGGCCCGCTCTGGAAACACCATATATTTT
-,-,TRBV7-9,TRBJ2-5,CSSSPIFGETQYF,TGTTCCAGCAGCCCAATTTTCGGGGAGACCCAGTACTTC
-,-,TRBV5-1,TRBJ2-3,CASSLAVTADTQYF,TGCGCCAGCAGCTTGGCCGTGACAGCAGATACGCAGTATTTT
-,-,TRBV7-7,TRBJ2-5,CASSTRVWETQYF,TGTGCCAGCAGCACCAGGGTTTGGGAGACCCAGTACTTC
-,-,TRBV10-3,TRBJ1-3,CATFAAFFSGNTIYF,TGTGCCACCTTCGCGGCCTTTTTCTCTGGAAACACCATATATTTT
once,-,TRBV27,TRBJ2-7,CASSFGGPPYEQYF,TGTGCCAGCAGTTTCGGGGGGCCCCCCTACGAGCAGTACTTC